This T cell receptor beta chain stems from a study of early T cells in non-severe SARS-CoV-2 infection (dated by TCRdb to the early 2020s). Context from the whole study: Bulk RNA from unsorted whole blood was used for TCR sequencing, so alpha and beta chains could not be paired. Broader findings and caveats from the paper: VDJdb matching was skewed toward anti-spike CD8 responses, so virus-specific expansions were likely underestimated and private and CD4 specificities were missed.

The study was a case-control design nested within a healthcare worker cohort in London, UK, with weekly nasopharyngeal swab PCR tests and blood sampling. Healthcare workers were enrolled in the week of the UK lockdown, from 23 to 31 March 2020, and were followed every week for up to about 16 weeks. The CDR3 contains 15 residues, cysteine and phenylalanine counted. This entry keeps only the CDR3 DNA: 45 bases, framed from base 1. Relative to germline, V is 1 base shorter and J is 2 bases shorter, with 9 bases between their ends. The germline V gene supplies CDR1 MNHNS and CDR2 SASEGT. Libraries were constructed by 5' RACE. Sequencing relied on a NextSeq 500. To correct for sequencing error and PCR bias, the TCR library protocol tagged individual cDNA molecules with unique molecular identifiers. Both TCR alpha and beta chains were sequenced, and tight co-correlation was observed between alpha and beta sequence abundances in each sample. The original pipeline was this. Decombinator V4 was used to annotate the V gene, J gene and CDR3 of the TCR sequences. Expanded TCRs were defined as changing significantly between any two time points under a Poisson model with p below 0.0001. TCR abundances were normalised to the total number of TCRs sequenced per sample and expressed as counts per million. MAIT TCRs were defined by TRAV1-2 paired with TRAJ12, TRAJ20 or TRAJ33, and iNKT TCRs by TRAV10 paired with TRAJ18. VDJdb, accessed on 1 November 2021, was searched for TCRs annotated for CMV, EBV and SARS-CoV-2, and TCRs annotated for more than one antigen were excluded. The raw public reads went through TCRdb reprocessing: fastp at Q25, MiXCR clone calling, in-frame beta chains kept. Rows with one shared CDR3 protein collapse into an entry with the most common genes and DNA. It is TCRdb's table, rather than the study itself, that gives the V and J calls and clone size. The sample records about 100,000 distinct CDR3 sequences, 9% to 13% of which are singletons. The ten largest clones capture 3% to 3.5% of the sample.

To note about this clonotype: The clone's antigen remains unknown. No much larger clone exists at a distance of one base, and base qualities are not known.

The chain was built from TRBV6-1 and TRBJ1-5; the D gene cannot be named for sure. Sequenced input: whole blood. The receptor's source is an adult who was a healthcare worker with PCR-confirmed SARS-CoV-2 infection or an uninfected control (not recorded which). CDR3 protein: CASSEGVFGNQPQHF. The DNA is as follows: TGTGCCAGCAGTGAAGGGGTTTTCGGCAATCAGCCCCAGCATTTT.